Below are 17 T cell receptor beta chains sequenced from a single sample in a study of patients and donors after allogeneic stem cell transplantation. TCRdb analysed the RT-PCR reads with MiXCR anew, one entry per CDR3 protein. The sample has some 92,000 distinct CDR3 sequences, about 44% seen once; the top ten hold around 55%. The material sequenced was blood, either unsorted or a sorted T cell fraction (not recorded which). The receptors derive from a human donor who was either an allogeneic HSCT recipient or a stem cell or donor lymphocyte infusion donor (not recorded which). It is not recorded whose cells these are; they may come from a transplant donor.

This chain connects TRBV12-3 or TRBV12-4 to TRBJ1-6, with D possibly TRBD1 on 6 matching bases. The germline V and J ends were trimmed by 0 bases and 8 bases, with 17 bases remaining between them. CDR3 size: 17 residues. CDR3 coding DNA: TGTGCCAGCAGTTTAGCCTCTTTGGGGGCGAGGCATTCACCCCTCCACTTT. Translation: CASSLASLGARHSPLHF.

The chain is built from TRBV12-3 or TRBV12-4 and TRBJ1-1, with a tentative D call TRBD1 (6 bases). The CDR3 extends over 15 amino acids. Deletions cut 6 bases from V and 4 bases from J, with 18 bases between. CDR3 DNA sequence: TGTGCCAGCAGAGAACAACAGGGTGACAGCACTGAAGCTTTCTTT. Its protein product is CASREQQGDSTEAFF.

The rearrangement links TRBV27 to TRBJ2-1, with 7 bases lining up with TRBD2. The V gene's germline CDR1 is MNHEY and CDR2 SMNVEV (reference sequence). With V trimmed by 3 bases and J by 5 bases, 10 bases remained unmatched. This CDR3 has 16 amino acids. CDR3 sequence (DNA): TGTGCCAGCAGTTTTACGGCGGGAGATACCCACAATGAGCAGTTCTTC. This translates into CASSFTAGDTHNEQFF.

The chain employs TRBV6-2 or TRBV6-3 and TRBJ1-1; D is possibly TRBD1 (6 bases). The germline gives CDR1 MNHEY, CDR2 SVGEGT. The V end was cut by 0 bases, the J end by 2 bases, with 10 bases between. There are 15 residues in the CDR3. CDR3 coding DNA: TGTGCCAGCAGTTACTCCGGACAGAAAAACACTGAAGCTTTCTTT. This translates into CASSYSGQKNTEAFF.

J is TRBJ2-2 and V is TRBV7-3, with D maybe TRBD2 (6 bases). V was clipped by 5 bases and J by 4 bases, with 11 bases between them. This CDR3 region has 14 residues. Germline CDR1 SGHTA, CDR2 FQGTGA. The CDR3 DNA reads TGTGCCAGCAGCCCATCGGGACTCACCGGGGAGCTGTTTTTT. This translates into CASSPSGLTGELFF.

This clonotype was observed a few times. The CDR3 region is CASSLDSYNQPQHF. CDR3 nucleotides: TGTGCCAGCAGCTTAGACAGTTACAATCAGCCCCAGCATTTT. This rearrangement joins TRBV7-9 to TRBJ1-5; no clear D. Trimming removed 1 base at V and 3 bases at J, with 7 bases between. Per the germline V gene, CDR1 is SEHNR and CDR2 is FQNEAQ (reference sequence). The CDR3 loop spans 14 amino acids. The full variable domain, its missing parts supplied by reference TRBV7-9 and TRBJ1-5, is DTGVSQNPRHKITKRGQNVTFRCDPISEHNRLYWYRQTLGQGPEFLTYFQNEAQLEKSRLLSDRFSAERPKGSFSTLEIQRTEQGDSAMYLCASSLDSYNQPQHFGDGTRLSIL.

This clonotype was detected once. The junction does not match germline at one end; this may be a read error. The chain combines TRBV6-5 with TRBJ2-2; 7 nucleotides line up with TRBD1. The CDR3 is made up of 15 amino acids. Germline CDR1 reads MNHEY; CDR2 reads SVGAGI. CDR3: CASTKLDRNTAELFF. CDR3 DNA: TGTGCCAGCACCAAGCTGGACAGGAACACCGCGGAGCTGTTTTTT.

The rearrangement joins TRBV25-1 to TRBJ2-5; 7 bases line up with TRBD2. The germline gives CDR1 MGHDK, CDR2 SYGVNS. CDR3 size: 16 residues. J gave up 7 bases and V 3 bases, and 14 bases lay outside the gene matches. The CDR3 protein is CASSDTSVTIWGTQYF. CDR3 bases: TGTGCCAGCAGTGATACTAGCGTAACCATCTGGGGGACCCAGTACTTC.

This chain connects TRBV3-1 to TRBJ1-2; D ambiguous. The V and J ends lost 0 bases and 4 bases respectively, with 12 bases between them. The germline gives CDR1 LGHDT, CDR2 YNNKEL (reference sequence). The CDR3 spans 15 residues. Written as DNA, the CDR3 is TGTGCCAGCAGCCAAGATCCCAGGCAAGTCTATGGCTACACCTTC. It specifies CASSQDPRQVYGYTF. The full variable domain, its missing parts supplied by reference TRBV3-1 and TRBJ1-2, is DTAVSQTPKYLVTQMGNDKSIKCEQNLGHDTMYWYKQDSKKFLKIMFSYNNKELIINETVPNRFSPKSPDKAHLNLHINSLELGDSAVYFCASSQDPRQVYGYTFGSGTRLTVV.

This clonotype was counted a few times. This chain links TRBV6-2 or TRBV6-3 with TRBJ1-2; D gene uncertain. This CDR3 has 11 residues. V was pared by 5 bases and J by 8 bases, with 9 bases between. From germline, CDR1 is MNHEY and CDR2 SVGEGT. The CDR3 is CASSHELGYTF. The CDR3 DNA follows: TGTGCCAGCAGTCACGAACTGGGCTACACCTTC.

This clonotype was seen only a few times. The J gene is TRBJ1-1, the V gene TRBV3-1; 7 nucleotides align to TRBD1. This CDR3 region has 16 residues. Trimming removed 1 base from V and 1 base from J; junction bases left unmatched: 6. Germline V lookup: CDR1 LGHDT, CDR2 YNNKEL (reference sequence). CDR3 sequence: CASSQGGGTENTEAFF. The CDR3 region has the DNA TGTGCCAGCAGCCAAGGTGGCGGGACAGAGAACACTGAAGCTTTCTTT.

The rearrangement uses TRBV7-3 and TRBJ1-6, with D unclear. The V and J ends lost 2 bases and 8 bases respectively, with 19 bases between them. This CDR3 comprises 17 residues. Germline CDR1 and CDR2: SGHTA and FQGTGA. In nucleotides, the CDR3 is TGTGCCAGCAGCTTATCCTGGGGATTGGCCCCCGATTCACCCCTCCACTTT. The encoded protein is CASSLSWGLAPDSPLHF.

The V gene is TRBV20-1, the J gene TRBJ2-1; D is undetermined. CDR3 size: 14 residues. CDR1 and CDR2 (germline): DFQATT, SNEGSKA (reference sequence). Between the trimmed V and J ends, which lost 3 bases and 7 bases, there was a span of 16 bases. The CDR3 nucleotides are TGCAGTGCTAGCCACCATTCTGTCCTTAATGAGCAGTTCTTC. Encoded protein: CSASHHSVLNEQFF.

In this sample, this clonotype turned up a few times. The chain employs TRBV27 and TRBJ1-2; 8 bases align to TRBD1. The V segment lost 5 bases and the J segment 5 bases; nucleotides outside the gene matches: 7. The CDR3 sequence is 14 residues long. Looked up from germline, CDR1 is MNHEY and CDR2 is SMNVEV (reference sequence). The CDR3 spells CASSRRGQEYGYTF. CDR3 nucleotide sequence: TGTGCCAGCAGTCGCAGGGGGCAGGAGTATGGCTACACCTTC.

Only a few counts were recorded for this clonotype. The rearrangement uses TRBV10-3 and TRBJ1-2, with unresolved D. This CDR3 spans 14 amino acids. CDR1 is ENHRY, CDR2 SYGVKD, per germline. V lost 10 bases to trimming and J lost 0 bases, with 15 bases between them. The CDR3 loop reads CASQDWASNYGYTF. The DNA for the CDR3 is TGTGCCAGTCAGGATTGGGCTTCTAACTATGGCTACACCTTC.

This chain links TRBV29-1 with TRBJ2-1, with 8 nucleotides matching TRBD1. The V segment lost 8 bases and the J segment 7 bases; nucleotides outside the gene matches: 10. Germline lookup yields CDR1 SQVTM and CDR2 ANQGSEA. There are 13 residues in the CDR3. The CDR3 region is CSPGRTGSNEQFF. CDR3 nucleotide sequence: TGCAGCCCAGGACGGACAGGGAGTAATGAGCAGTTCTTC.

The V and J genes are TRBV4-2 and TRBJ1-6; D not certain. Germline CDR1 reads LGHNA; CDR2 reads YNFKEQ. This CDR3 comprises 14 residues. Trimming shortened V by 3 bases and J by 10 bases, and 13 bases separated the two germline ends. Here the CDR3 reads CASSHKPGGSPLHF. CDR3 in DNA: TGTGCCAGCAGCCATAAGCCGGGTGGCTCACCCCTCCACTTT.